This T cell receptor beta chain was observed in a study of shared clonotypes between healthy human individuals. Study-level points and caveats: Investigators collected only blood, and repertoires in tissues likely differ.

CDR1 is SGHRS and CDR2 is YFSETQ in the germline V gene. Trimming removed 0 bases at V and 6 bases at J, with 13 bases between. The CDR3 is 14 amino acids. Authors' data handling: Without quality scores, immunoSEQ junctional reads could not be filtered like full-length reads. Assay: immunoSEQ multiplex PCR; the TCRdb copy retains only in-frame clones and omits some. V, J and clone size were drawn from that table, and D and trimming were deduced from the DNA. Of about 2 million clones listed, 85% to 95% are singletons. CD45RO-negative, CCR7-positively selected cells formed the naive CD8 fraction, excluding terminally differentiated effector memory CD45RA+ cells. Those who donated were healthy HIV-negative adults, with no recent acute infections or vaccinations reported. Turning to this clone: Antigen: not known.

The chain recombines TRBV5-1 with TRBJ2-7; TRBD2 is a possible D gene (5 bases). Sequenced sample: naive CD8+ T cells sorted from blood. The source of this sequence is a man between 18 and 35 years old in good health. The CDR3 sequence: CASSLAELSGEQYF. DNA for the CDR3: TGCGCCAGCAGCTTGGCCGAATTGAGCGGCGAGCAGTACTTC.